This T cell receptor beta chain came from a study of OX40 agonist ivuxolimab in advanced cancers. Whole-study context: Those enrolled were roughly 80% male, with a mean age of about 66 years and ages from roughly 20 to 85. Partial responses were observed in three patients, of whom one had hepatocellular carcinoma and two had cutaneous melanoma. Whole-study results and caveats: Several nonresponders also turned out to have low normalized T-cell clonal expansion.

Only in-frame clones appear in the TCRdb table, and some are missing; sequencing was by immunoSEQ multiplex PCR. The sample records around 86,000 clones, about 92% being singletons. Note on this clone: What it binds is unknown.

This CDR3 region has 13 residues. Per the germline V gene, CDR1 is KGHSH and CDR2 is LQKENI. V was trimmed by 2 bases and J by 8 bases, leaving 7 bases between them. The TCR sequence derives from an adult with an advanced solid tumor such as melanoma, head and neck, liver or kidney cancer. This chain connects TRBV18 to TRBJ2-6; D remains ambiguous. Specimen: CD4+ or CD8+ T cells sorted from blood, collected in a trial of the OX40 agonist ivuxolimab. CDR3 nucleotide sequence: TGTGCCAGCTCACCAGAAGGAACCAACGTCCTGACTTTC. Translation: CASSPEGTNVLTF.